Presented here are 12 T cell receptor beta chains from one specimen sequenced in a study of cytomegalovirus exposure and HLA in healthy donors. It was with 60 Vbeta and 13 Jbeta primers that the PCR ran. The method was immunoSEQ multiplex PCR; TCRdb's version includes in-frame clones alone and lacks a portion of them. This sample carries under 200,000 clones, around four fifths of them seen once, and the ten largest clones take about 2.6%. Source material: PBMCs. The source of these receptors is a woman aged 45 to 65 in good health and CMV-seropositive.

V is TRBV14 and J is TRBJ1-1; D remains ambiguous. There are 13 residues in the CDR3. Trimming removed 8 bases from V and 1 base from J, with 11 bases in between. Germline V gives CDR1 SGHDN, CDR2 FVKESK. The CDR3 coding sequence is TGTGCCAGCTCGGAGCAAAAGAACACTGAAGCTTTCTTT. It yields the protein CASSEQKNTEAFF.

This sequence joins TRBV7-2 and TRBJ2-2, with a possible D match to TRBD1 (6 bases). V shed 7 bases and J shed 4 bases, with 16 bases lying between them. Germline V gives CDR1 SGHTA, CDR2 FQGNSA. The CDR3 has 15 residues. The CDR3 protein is CASTPRGSATGELFF. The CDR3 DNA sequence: TGTGCCAGCACCCCGAGGGGGTCGGCCACCGGGGAGCTGTTTTTT.

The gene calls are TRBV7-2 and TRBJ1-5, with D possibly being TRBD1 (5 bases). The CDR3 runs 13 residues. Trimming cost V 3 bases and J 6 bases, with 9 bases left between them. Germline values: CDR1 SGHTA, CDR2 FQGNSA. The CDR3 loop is CASSFSQGQPQHF. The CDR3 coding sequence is TGTGCCAGCAGCTTCAGTCAGGGTCAGCCCCAGCATTTT.

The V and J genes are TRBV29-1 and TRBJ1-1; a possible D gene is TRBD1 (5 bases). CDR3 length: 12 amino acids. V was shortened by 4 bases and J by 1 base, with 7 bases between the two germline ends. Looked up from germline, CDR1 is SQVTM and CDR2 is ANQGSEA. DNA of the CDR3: TGCAGCGTTGGACAGACGAACACTGAAGCTTTCTTT. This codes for CSVGQTNTEAFF.

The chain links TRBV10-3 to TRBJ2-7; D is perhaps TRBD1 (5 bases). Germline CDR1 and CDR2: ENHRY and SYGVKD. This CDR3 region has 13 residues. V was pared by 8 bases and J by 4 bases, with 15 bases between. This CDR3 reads CAIALGDSYEQYF. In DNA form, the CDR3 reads TGTGCCATCGCTTTGGGTGACAGTTACGAGCAGTACTTC.

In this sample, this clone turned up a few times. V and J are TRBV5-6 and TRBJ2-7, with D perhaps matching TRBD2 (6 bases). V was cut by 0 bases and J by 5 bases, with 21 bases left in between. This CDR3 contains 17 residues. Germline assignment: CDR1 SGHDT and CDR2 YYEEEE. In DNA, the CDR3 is TGTGCCAGCAGCTTGGCCCATAGGAGGGCAAATGGGGACGAGCAGTACTTC. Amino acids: CASSLAHRRANGDEQYF.

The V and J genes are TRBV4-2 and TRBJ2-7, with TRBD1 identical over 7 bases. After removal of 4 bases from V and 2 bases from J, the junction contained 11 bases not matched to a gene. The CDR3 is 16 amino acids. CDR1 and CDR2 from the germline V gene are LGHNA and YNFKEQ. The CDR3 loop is CASSPRTGGRTYEQYF. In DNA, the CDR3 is TGTGCCAGCAGCCCCAGGACAGGAGGCAGAACCTACGAGCAGTACTTC.

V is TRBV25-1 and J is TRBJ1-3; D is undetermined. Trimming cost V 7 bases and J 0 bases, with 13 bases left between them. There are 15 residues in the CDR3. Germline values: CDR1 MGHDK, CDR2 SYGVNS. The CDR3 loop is CASMGIGSSGNTIYF. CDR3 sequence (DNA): TGTGCCAGCATGGGAATAGGGAGCTCTGGAAACACCATATATTTT. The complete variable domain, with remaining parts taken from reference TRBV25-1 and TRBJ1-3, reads EADIYQTPRYLVIGTGKKITLECSQTMGHDKMYWYQQDPGMELHLIHYSYGVNSTEKGDLSSESTVSRIRTEHFPLTLESARPSHTSQYLCASMGIGSSGNTIYFGEGSWLTVV.

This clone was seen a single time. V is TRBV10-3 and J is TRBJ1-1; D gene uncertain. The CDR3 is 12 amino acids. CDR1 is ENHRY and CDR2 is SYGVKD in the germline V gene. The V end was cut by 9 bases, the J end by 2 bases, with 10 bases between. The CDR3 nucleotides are TGTGCCATACGCGGGGTAAACACTGAAGCTTTCTTT. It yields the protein CAIRGVNTEAFF.

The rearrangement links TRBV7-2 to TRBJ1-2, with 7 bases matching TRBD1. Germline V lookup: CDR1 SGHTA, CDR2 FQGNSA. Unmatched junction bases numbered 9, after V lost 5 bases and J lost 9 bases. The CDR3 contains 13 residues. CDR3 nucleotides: TGTGCCAGCAGCAAGCAGGGGGTGAGGAGCTACACCTTC. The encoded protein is CASSKQGVRSYTF.

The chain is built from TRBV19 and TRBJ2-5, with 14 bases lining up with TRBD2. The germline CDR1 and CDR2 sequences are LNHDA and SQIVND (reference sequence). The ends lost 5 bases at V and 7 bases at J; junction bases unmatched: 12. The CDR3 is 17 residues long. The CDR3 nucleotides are TGTGCCAGTAGTTCGAGTCCGGGACTAGCGGGGGAAGGGACCCAGTACTTC. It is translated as CASSSSPGLAGEGTQYF. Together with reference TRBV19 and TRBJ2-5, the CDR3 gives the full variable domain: DGGITQSPKYLFRKEGQNVTLSCEQNLNHDAMYWYRQDPGQGLRLIYYSQIVNDFQKGDIAEGYSVSREKKESFPLTVTSAQKNPTAFYLCASSSSPGLAGEGTQYFGPGTRLLVL.

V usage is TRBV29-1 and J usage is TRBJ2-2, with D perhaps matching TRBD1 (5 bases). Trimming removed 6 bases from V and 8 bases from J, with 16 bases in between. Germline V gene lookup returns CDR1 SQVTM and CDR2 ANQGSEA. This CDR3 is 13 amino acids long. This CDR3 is CSVADSPRGELFF. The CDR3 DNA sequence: TGCAGCGTGGCTGACAGTCCTAGAGGGGAGCTGTTTTTT.